Listed below are T cell receptor beta chains from one sample, sequenced in a study of blood T cells in healthy people across ages. TCRdb redid the calling of the 5' RACE reads with MiXCR, one entry per CDR3 protein. This table holds roughly 1,500,000 distinct CDR3 sequences, 42% found once. The sample taken for sequencing was blood. The receptor source for this set is a woman between 18 and 30 years old in good health. Each CDR3 is given with its conserved first and last residue. The order of the fields is clone size, V gene, D gene, J gene, CDR3 DNA, CDR3 protein. A D gene is named only where the DNA matches it firmly. Clone size is shown for a subset of rows, as once, few, many or a class of expanded clone.

clone_size: few; v_call: TRBV20-1; d_call: TRBD2; j_call: TRBJ2-1; cdr3_nt: TGCAGTGTACCTAGCGGGGGGTACAATGAGCAGTTCTTC; cdr3_aa: CSVPSGGYNEQFF
clone_size: once; v_call: TRBV6-2/TRBV6-3; d_call: -; j_call: TRBJ2-3; cdr3_nt: TGTGCCAGCAGTTGCGCGGGACCCCAGAGCACAGATACGCAGTATTTT; cdr3_aa: CASSCAGPQSTDTQYF
clone_size: many; v_call: TRBV27; d_call: -; j_call: TRBJ1-2; cdr3_nt: TGTGCCAGCAGTTTGCAGATTAACTATGGCTACACCTTC; cdr3_aa: CASSLQINYGYTF
clone_size: -; v_call: TRBV5-1; d_call: TRBD1; j_call: TRBJ2-7; cdr3_nt: TGCGCCAGCAGCTGTCAACCGGGACAGAGCTCCTACGAGCAGTACTTC; cdr3_aa: CASSCQPGQSSYEQYF
clone_size: -; v_call: TRBV30; d_call: -; j_call: TRBJ2-3; cdr3_nt: TGTGCCTGGAGTGTACAGGAAAGCCGCACAGATACGCAGTATTTT; cdr3_aa: CAWSVQESRTDTQYF
clone_size: -; v_call: TRBV7-9; d_call: -; j_call: TRBJ2-1; cdr3_nt: TGTGCCAGCAGCTTACCCCAGGGTGAGTTAAATGAGCAGTTCTTC; cdr3_aa: CASSLPQGELNEQFF
clone_size: -; v_call: TRBV7-2; d_call: -; j_call: TRBJ2-2; cdr3_nt: TGTGCCAGCAGCTTCCCGAGGCTGGGGGCGAACACCGGGGAGCTGTTTTTT; cdr3_aa: CASSFPRLGANTGELFF
clone_size: few; v_call: TRBV9; d_call: -; j_call: TRBJ2-7; cdr3_nt: TGTGCCAGCAGCGTAGAATGGGATCCTAACTACGAGCAGTACTTC; cdr3_aa: CASSVEWDPNYEQYF
clone_size: -; v_call: TRBV3-1; d_call: -; j_call: TRBJ1-6; cdr3_nt: TGTGCCAGCAGCCAAGGGGGGGCCTATAATTCACCCCTCCACTTT; cdr3_aa: CASSQGGAYNSPLHF
clone_size: -; v_call: TRBV12-3/TRBV12-4; d_call: -; j_call: TRBJ2-5; cdr3_nt: TGTGCCAGCAGTTTTACTACCCCAGGGAGGTTAGAGACCCAGTACTTC; cdr3_aa: CASSFTTPGRLETQYF
clone_size: few; v_call: TRBV12-3/TRBV12-4; d_call: -; j_call: TRBJ2-1; cdr3_nt: TGTGCCAGCAGCCCTAATGAGCGGGACAGAGCATTTCTAGCCCAGTTCTTC; cdr3_aa: CASSPNERDRAFLAQFF
clone_size: -; v_call: TRBV7-8; d_call: TRBD2; j_call: TRBJ2-7; cdr3_nt: TGTGCCAGCAGCGGACTAGCGGGGGTACTCTACGAGCAGTACTTC; cdr3_aa: CASSGLAGVLYEQYF
clone_size: few; v_call: TRBV4-1; d_call: TRBD1; j_call: TRBJ1-4; cdr3_nt: TGCGCCAGCAGCCAGGCCGGGACAGCTAATGAAAAACTGTTTTTT; cdr3_aa: CASSQAGTANEKLFF
clone_size: -; v_call: TRBV29-1; d_call: TRBD1; j_call: TRBJ1-1; cdr3_nt: TGCAGCGTTGCGCCGGGACAGCTGAACACTGAAGCTTTCTTT; cdr3_aa: CSVAPGQLNTEAFF
clone_size: few; v_call: TRBV5-1; d_call: TRBD2; j_call: TRBJ2-1; cdr3_nt: TGCGCCAGCTCTGGCCTAGCGGGATCCAATGAGCAGTTCTTC; cdr3_aa: CASSGLAGSNEQFF
clone_size: few; v_call: TRBV4-1; d_call: TRBD2; j_call: TRBJ2-1; cdr3_nt: TGCGCCAGCAGCCGGGGACTAGCGGGGAGCAATGAGCAGTTCTTC; cdr3_aa: CASSRGLAGSNEQFF
clone_size: -; v_call: TRBV9; d_call: -; j_call: TRBJ2-7; cdr3_nt: TGTGCCAGCAGCGTAGAACTAGGTATGGCCTACGAGCAGTACTTC; cdr3_aa: CASSVELGMAYEQYF
clone_size: -; v_call: TRBV2; d_call: -; j_call: TRBJ2-3; cdr3_nt: TGTGCCAGCAGTAGCCTGAGGAATACGCAGTATTTT; cdr3_aa: CASSSLRNTQYF
clone_size: many; v_call: TRBV4-1; d_call: -; j_call: TRBJ2-1; cdr3_nt: TGTGCCAGCAGCCAAGATCGTTATGAGCAGTTCTTC; cdr3_aa: CASSQDRYEQFF
clone_size: -; v_call: TRBV27; d_call: -; j_call: TRBJ1-5; cdr3_nt: TGTGCCAGCAGTTTAATCGACCCAGAAGGCAATCAGCCCCAGCATTTT; cdr3_aa: CASSLIDPEGNQPQHF
clone_size: -; v_call: TRBV7-9; d_call: TRBD2; j_call: TRBJ2-5; cdr3_nt: TGTGCCAGCAGCTTAGTAGGGACTAGCATGGAGACCCAGTACTTC; cdr3_aa: CASSLVGTSMETQYF
clone_size: -; v_call: TRBV18; d_call: TRBD2; j_call: TRBJ2-1; cdr3_nt: TGTGCCAGCTCACTCGGACTAGCGGGAGTAGGAGAGACCCAGTTCTTC; cdr3_aa: CASSLGLAGVGETQFF
clone_size: -; v_call: TRBV20-1; d_call: -; j_call: TRBJ1-2; cdr3_nt: TGCAGTGCTAGAGTAGCAGGGGTCTCTATTGGCTACACCTTC; cdr3_aa: CSARVAGVSIGYTF
clone_size: -; v_call: TRBV24-1; d_call: -; j_call: TRBJ1-1; cdr3_nt: TGTGCCACCAGGAGAACAGGGATGGATACTGAAGCTTTCTTT; cdr3_aa: CATRRTGMDTEAFF
clone_size: -; v_call: TRBV9; d_call: -; j_call: TRBJ2-7; cdr3_nt: TGTGCCAGCAGCGACAGTGTTACCTACGAGCAGTACTTC; cdr3_aa: CASSDSVTYEQYF
clone_size: few; v_call: TRBV5-1; d_call: -; j_call: TRBJ2-7; cdr3_nt: TGCGCCAGCAGCCCTCGGGACATGAACGAGCAGTACTTC; cdr3_aa: CASSPRDMNEQYF
clone_size: -; v_call: TRBV5-1; d_call: -; j_call: TRBJ2-7; cdr3_nt: TGCGCCAGCAGCTTGGCCTTTAGGGGGACCCACAATGAGCAGTACTTC; cdr3_aa: CASSLAFRGTHNEQYF
clone_size: -; v_call: TRBV7-2; d_call: -; j_call: TRBJ2-1; cdr3_nt: TGTGCCAGCAGCTTAGCTCCCTGGGGCAATGAGCAGTTCTTC; cdr3_aa: CASSLAPWGNEQFF
clone_size: -; v_call: TRBV7-2; d_call: TRBD1; j_call: TRBJ2-7; cdr3_nt: TGTGCCAGCAGCCGGGCTCAGGGGGTTCCATCCTACGAGCAGTACTTC; cdr3_aa: CASSRAQGVPSYEQYF
clone_size: -; v_call: TRBV5-1; d_call: -; j_call: TRBJ2-7; cdr3_nt: TGCGCCAGCAGCCCGACGTTGGGAGCCTACGAGCAGTACTTC; cdr3_aa: CASSPTLGAYEQYF
clone_size: few; v_call: TRBV25-1; d_call: -; j_call: TRBJ2-5; cdr3_nt: TGTGCCAGCGAGACTTGGGAGACCCAGTACTTC; cdr3_aa: CASETWETQYF
clone_size: -; v_call: TRBV28; d_call: -; j_call: TRBJ1-6; cdr3_nt: TGTGCCAGCAGTTTAGGTTCCGGGTCCGGTAATTCACCCCTCCACTTT; cdr3_aa: CASSLGSGSGNSPLHF
clone_size: -; v_call: TRBV6-5; d_call: -; j_call: TRBJ2-7; cdr3_nt: TGTGCCAGCAGTGACTCGACGGACTCCTACGAGCAGTACTTC; cdr3_aa: CASSDSTDSYEQYF